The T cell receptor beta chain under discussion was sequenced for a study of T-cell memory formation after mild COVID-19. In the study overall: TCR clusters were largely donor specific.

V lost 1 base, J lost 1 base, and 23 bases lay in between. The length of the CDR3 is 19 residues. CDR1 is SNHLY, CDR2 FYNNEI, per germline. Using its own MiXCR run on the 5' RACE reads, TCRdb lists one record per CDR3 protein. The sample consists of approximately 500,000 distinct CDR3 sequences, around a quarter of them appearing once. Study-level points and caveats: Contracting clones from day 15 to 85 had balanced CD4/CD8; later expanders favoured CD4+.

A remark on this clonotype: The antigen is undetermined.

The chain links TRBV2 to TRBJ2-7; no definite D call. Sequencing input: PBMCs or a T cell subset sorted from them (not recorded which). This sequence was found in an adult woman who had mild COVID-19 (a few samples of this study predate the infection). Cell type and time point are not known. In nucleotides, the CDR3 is TGTGCCAGCAGTGAAGTCCGATCTCAGTTGGTTTCGGCTTCCTACGAGCAGTACTTC. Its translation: CASSEVRSQLVSASYEQYF.